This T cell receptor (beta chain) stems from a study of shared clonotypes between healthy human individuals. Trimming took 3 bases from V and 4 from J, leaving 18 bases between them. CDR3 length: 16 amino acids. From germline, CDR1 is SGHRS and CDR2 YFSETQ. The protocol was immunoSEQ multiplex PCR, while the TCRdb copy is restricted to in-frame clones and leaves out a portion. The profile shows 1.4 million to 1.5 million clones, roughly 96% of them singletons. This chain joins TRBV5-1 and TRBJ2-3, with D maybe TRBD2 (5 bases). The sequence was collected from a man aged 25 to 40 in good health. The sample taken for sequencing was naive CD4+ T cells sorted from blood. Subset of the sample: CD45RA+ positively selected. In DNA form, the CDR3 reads TGCGCCAGCAGCTACCAACCGGGGTCCGGGGCAGATACGCAGTATTTT. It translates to CASSYQPGSGADTQYF.